This TCR beta chain was sequenced for a study of cytomegalovirus exposure and HLA in healthy donors. Across the whole study: Both the 100 to 150 validation repertoires and the approximately 620 first-cohort repertoires used the same platform, as reported by a later analysis. Study-wide results and caveats: There were a few CMV-associated chains whose specificity for CMV antigens was confirmed in vitro.

With regard to this clone: Its specificity is not known.

Here immunoSEQ multiplex PCR was the method, and the copy in TCRdb shows in-frame clones only, minus some. The sample has around 300,000 clones; roughly 85% are singletons. Germline assignment: CDR1 SGHDT and CDR2 YYEEEE. V lost 2 bases and J lost 2, with 10 bases in between. This CDR3 is built from 14 residues. This receptor was identified in a woman under 30 in good health and CMV-seronegative. Sequenced sample: PBMCs. The chain links TRBV5-6 to TRBJ1-1; D unclear. The CDR3 loop is CASSFWGVNTEAFF. As DNA, the CDR3 is TGTGCCAGCAGCTTCTGGGGAGTCAACACTGAAGCTTTCTTT.